Following are 26 T cell receptor beta chains from one sample sequenced in a study of cytomegalovirus exposure and HLA in healthy donors. The PCR contained 60 Vbeta and 13 Jbeta primers. Only in-frame clones appear in the TCRdb table, and some are missing; sequencing was by immunoSEQ multiplex PCR. The sample carries some 190,000 clones, roughly 87% recorded once. The specimen sequenced was PBMCs. The receptors derive from a man between 40 and 49 years old in good health and CMV-seronegative.

The CDR3 region is CASSRGTSGSETGELFF. CDR3 bases: TGTGCCAGCAGCCGGGGGACTAGCGGGAGTGAAACCGGGGAGCTGTTTTTT. This sequence joins TRBV5-6 and TRBJ2-2; 14 bases fit TRBD2. Germline-derived CDR1 and CDR2 are SGHDT and YYEEEE. CDR3 length: 17 residues. V lost 4 bases to trimming and J lost 5 bases; unmatched junction nucleotides: 7.

The chain has TRBV7-8 and TRBJ2-2; 12 nucleotides agree with TRBD1. Germline CDR1 SGHVS, CDR2 FQNEAQ. The CDR3 extends over 14 amino acids. V dropped 7 bases and J dropped 7; count of bases not matched to a gene: 4. CDR3 amino acids: CASTGQGAVGELFF. In nucleotides, the CDR3 is TGTGCCAGCACGGGACAGGGGGCGGTCGGGGAGCTGTTTTTT.

The chain links TRBV4-2 to TRBJ2-1; perhaps TRBD2 as D (5 bases). Germline V gives CDR1 LGHNA, CDR2 YNFKEQ. The CDR3 is made up of 12 amino acids. V was pared by 4 bases and J by 7 bases, with 8 bases between. Written as DNA, the CDR3 is TGTGCCAGCAGCCCGACGGGGAATGAGCAGTTCTTC. Translation gives CASSPTGNEQFF.

The chain has TRBV11-2 and TRBJ2-2, with D possibly being TRBD1 (5 bases). The CDR3 is 14 residues long. V was pared by 0 bases and J by 5 bases, with 7 bases between. From germline, CDR1 is SGHAT and CDR2 FQNNGV. CDR3 DNA sequence: TGTGCCAGCAGCTTAGACAGGGCAACCGGGGAGCTGTTTTTT. Amino acid sequence: CASSLDRATGELFF.

This clone was recorded once. The chain links TRBV11-3 to TRBJ2-3; TRBD2 is a possible D gene (5 bases). The CDR3 length is 14 residues. The germline gives CDR1 SGHNT, CDR2 YENEEA. V was pared by 4 bases and J by 0 bases, with 8 bases between. The CDR3, as DNA: TGTGCCAGCAGCTCCATAGCGAGCACAGATACGCAGTATTTT. This encodes CASSSIASTDTQYF.

V usage is TRBV4-1 and J usage is TRBJ2-5; 7 nucleotides agree with TRBD2. Germline V lookup: CDR1 MGHRA, CDR2 YSYEKL. There are 15 residues in the CDR3. Trimming took 2 bases from V and 4 from J; bases not matched to a gene: 7. The CDR3 loop reads CASSQREGLVETQYF. In DNA, the CDR3 is TGCGCCAGCAGCCAACGGGAAGGACTAGTAGAGACCCAGTACTTC.

The rearrangement links TRBV5-1 to TRBJ2-7, with 9 positions matching TRBD2. The V gene end was trimmed by 0 bases and the J gene end by 6 bases; junction bases not matched to a gene: 13. The CDR3 is 17 amino acids. Germline assignment: CDR1 SGHRS and CDR2 YFSETQ. This CDR3 reads CASSLAGSGRSPSEQYF. The CDR3 DNA follows: TGCGCCAGCAGCTTGGCCGGTAGCGGGAGATCCCCCAGCGAGCAGTACTTC.

V gene TRBV28 combines with J gene TRBJ2-7; 10 bases line up with TRBD1. Per the germline V gene, CDR1 is MDHEN and CDR2 is SYDVKM. The CDR3 consists of 15 residues. The trim removed 6 bases at V and 3 bases at J, leaving 8 bases unmatched. The CDR3 loop is CASSPGTGARYEQYF. The CDR3 DNA reads TGTGCCAGCAGCCCGGGGACAGGGGCCCGCTACGAGCAGTACTTC.

The genes are TRBV10-3 and TRBJ2-5; TRBD1 matches at 9 bases. The germline gives CDR1 ENHRY, CDR2 SYGVKD. The CDR3 contains 17 residues. The ends lost 2 bases at V and 2 bases at J; junction bases unmatched: 9. CDR3 amino acids: CAISELKQGAPQETQYF. CDR3 nucleotides: TGTGCCATCAGTGAGCTTAAACAGGGGGCCCCACAAGAGACCCAGTACTTC.

V and J are TRBV9 and TRBJ1-1, with 7 bases that match TRBD1. Germline V CDR1 and CDR2: SGDLS, YYNGEE. V was pared by 0 bases and J by 6 bases, with 2 bases of the junction left unmatched. This CDR3 has 13 amino acids. The CDR3 nucleotides are TGTGCCAGCAGCGTAGAGGGGGCTCCTGAAGCTTTCTTT. It encodes CASSVEGAPEAFF.

The rearrangement joins TRBV21-1 to TRBJ2-6; the D call of TRBD1 is as the table states it, not checked on the DNA. TRBV21-1 is a pseudogene locus. CDR3 length equals 22 residues. The CDR3 sequence: CASSNSLSVTAVTFPGANVLTF. Here the CDR3 DNA reads TGTGCCAGCAGCAATTCTCTTTCGGTGACAGCTGTGACTTTCCCTGGGGCCAACGTCCTGACTTTC.

V and J are TRBV12-5 and TRBJ2-1, with unresolved D. Trimming stripped 1 base from V and 6 bases from J, with 13 bases between. Looked up from germline, CDR1 is LGHNT and CDR2 is FRNRAP. CDR3 length: 15 amino acids. The CDR3 DNA sequence: TGTGCTAGTGGTTTGGCTAGTCCGCGAAGCAATGAGCAGTTCTTC. This translates into CASGLASPRSNEQFF.

The chain uses TRBV2 and TRBJ1-2; 10 bases line up with TRBD1. Germline values: CDR1 SNHLY, CDR2 FYNNEI. V lost 7 bases and J lost 8; bases outside the gene matches: 19. The CDR3 is 17 amino acids. The DNA of the CDR3 is TGTGCCAGCAATTGGGACCGACAGGGGGCAACCCAGAAGGGCTACACCTTC. This codes for CASNWDRQGATQKGYTF.

This clone was seen a few times. CDR3 residues: CASNLDVWSNQPQHF. CDR3 DNA: TGTGCCAGCAACCTAGACGTTTGGAGCAATCAGCCCCAGCATTTT. This chain connects TRBV6-6 to TRBJ1-5; D remains ambiguous. Germline V lookup: CDR1 MNHNY, CDR2 SVGAGI (reference sequence). V was shortened by 7 bases and J by 1 base, with 14 bases between the two germline ends. There are 15 residues in the CDR3.

The chain has TRBV27 and TRBJ2-5, with D possibly being TRBD1 (5 bases). With 4 bases removed from V and 5 bases from J, the gap between germline ends came to 14 bases. This CDR3 has 14 residues. Germline V lookup: CDR1 MNHEY, CDR2 SMNVEV (reference sequence). CDR3 residues: CASSSPGRYETQYF. The CDR3 coding sequence is TGTGCCAGCAGTTCGCCAGGGCGATACGAGACCCAGTACTTC.

This clone was seen a few times. The J gene is TRBJ2-7, the V gene TRBV19; TRBD1 might be the D (6 bases). V lost 5 bases to trimming and J lost 5 bases, with 13 bases between them. CDR3 length equals 13 residues. Germline lookup yields CDR1 LNHDA and CDR2 SQIVND (reference sequence). CDR3 region: CASSHPPGDEQYF. The CDR3 bases are TGTGCCAGTAGTCACCCTCCAGGGGACGAGCAGTACTTC.

The rearrangement links TRBV30 to TRBJ1-3; D is undetermined. The CDR3 contains 16 residues. The germline V gene encodes CDR1 GTSNPN and CDR2 SVGIG (reference sequence). The ends were cut back, 2 bases at V and 0 bases at J, with 14 bases in the middle. The DNA for the CDR3 is TGTGCCTGGAGTACCGGGTCCCCCAACTCTGGAAACACCATATATTTT. This gives the protein CAWSTGSPNSGNTIYF.

The CDR3 sequence is CASRVRDRGKNTEAFF. The CDR3 bases are TGCGCCAGCAGGGTCCGGGACAGGGGGAAGAACACTGAAGCTTTCTTT. The V and J genes are TRBV23-1 and TRBJ1-1; 11 nucleotides align to TRBD1. TRBV23-1 is given ORF status, its function remaining uncertain. After removal of 6 bases from V and 1 base from J, the junction contained 7 bases not matched to a gene. The CDR3 has 16 residues.

Only one count was recorded for this clone. This chain uses TRBV7-3 with TRBJ2-1, with a weak D call TRBD2 (5 bases). Germline V CDR1 and CDR2: SGHTA, FQGTGA. This CDR3 is 16 amino acids long. Trimming stripped 5 bases from V and 7 bases from J, with 21 bases between. The CDR3 DNA is TGTGCCAGCAGCCTAAAGAGCGGCCCGAGGCGGAATGAGCAGTTCTTC. It translates to CASSLKSGPRRNEQFF.

In this sample, this clone turned up a few times. This chain uses TRBV28 with TRBJ2-3, with 14 bases that match TRBD2. Trimming at V came to 0 bases and at J to 5 bases, leaving 4 bases not matched to a gene. The germline CDR1 and CDR2 sequences are MDHEN and SYDVKM. CDR3 length equals 17 residues. The CDR3 sequence: CASSLWTSGGGRDTQYF. CDR3 in DNA: TGTGCCAGCAGTTTATGGACTAGCGGGGGGGGTCGAGATACGCAGTATTTT.

The chain uses TRBV7-8 and TRBJ1-2, with a possible D match to TRBD1 (5 bases). Germline loops: CDR1 SGHVS, CDR2 FQNEAQ. V lost 4 bases and J lost 5, with 11 bases in between. The CDR3 contains 13 residues. CDR3 in DNA: TGTGCCAGCAGCTCACGGGGGGGGTATGGCTACACCTTC. Residues: CASSSRGGYGYTF.

This clone was detected only a few times. The V gene is TRBV28, the J gene TRBJ2-2, with TRBD1 matching 9 bases. Germline V gene lookup returns CDR1 MDHEN and CDR2 SYDVKM. Trimming cost V 7 bases and J 2 bases; bases outside gene matches: 5. This CDR3 has 15 residues. CDR3 coding DNA: TGTGCCAGCATTTGGGACAGGGCAAACACCGGGGAGCTGTTTTTT. Protein sequence: CASIWDRANTGELFF.

The chain's CDR3 is CASSGIYGRGWSDNEQFF. The CDR3 DNA reads TGTGCCAGCAGTGGGATTTATGGCAGGGGTTGGTCGGACAATGAGCAGTTCTTC. The chain combines TRBV2 with TRBJ2-1; TRBD1 is a possible D gene (6 bases). CDR1 and CDR2 (germline): SNHLY, FYNNEI. The CDR3 is made up of 18 amino acids. Trimming left V 4 bases short and J 5 bases short, with 24 bases between.

Regarding this clone: A junction end diverges from the germline sequence, so it may reflect a read error. The rearrangement links TRBV9 to TRBJ1-2, with D possibly matching TRBD1 (6 bases). Germline loops: CDR1 SGDLS, CDR2 YYNGEE. The CDR3 covers 11 residues. In DNA, the CDR3 is TGTGCCAGCAGCTCGCGAGCCGGGACATCCTTC. Its translation: CASSSRAGTSF.

This chain links TRBV19 with TRBJ2-7; D is undetermined. V was trimmed by 3 bases and J by 2 bases, leaving 11 bases between them. The CDR3 is made up of 14 amino acids. Germline CDR1 LNHDA, CDR2 SQIVND (reference sequence). The CDR3 nucleotides are TGTGCCAGTAGTATTGTCAGTGGCACCTACGAGCAGTACTTC. It translates to CASSIVSGTYEQYF.

This rearrangement joins TRBV5-6 to TRBJ1-1; 10 positions match TRBD1. This CDR3 region has 17 residues. J gave up 3 bases and V 6 bases, and 14 bases lay outside the gene matches. CDR1 is SGHDT and CDR2 is YYEEEE in the germline V gene. This CDR3 reads CASIRQGAEGRDTEAFF. CDR3 DNA sequence: TGTGCCAGCATCAGACAGGGGGCGGAAGGGAGGGACACTGAAGCTTTCTTT.